The 9 T cell receptor beta chains below all came from one sample that was sequenced in a study of T-cell memory formation after mild COVID-19. One entry per CDR3 protein results from TCRdb running MiXCR on the 5' RACE reads. The sample holds 250,000 to 300,000 distinct CDR3 sequences, about 17% seen once. The sequencing sample was made of PBMCs or a T cell subset sorted from them (not recorded which). The receptors come from a man between 18 and 29 years old who had mild COVID-19 (a few samples of this study predate the infection). Cell type and time point are not known.

This clonotype was recorded a few times. V usage is TRBV18 and J usage is TRBJ2-7; the match to TRBD1 covers 7 bases. Germline CDR1 and CDR2: KGHSH and LQKENI. The CDR3 contains 16 residues. V gave up 5 bases and J gave up 0 bases; unmatched junction bases: 10. CDR3 residues: CASSSLDRVPSYEQYF. CDR3 nucleotides: TGTGCCAGCTCATCCTTAGACAGGGTACCCTCCTACGAGCAGTACTTC.

This clonotype has only a few counts. The chain is built from TRBV24-1 and TRBJ2-1; 7 bases line up with TRBD2. Germline CDR1 reads KGHDR; CDR2 reads SFDVKD. Trimming at V came to 5 bases and at J to 2 bases, leaving 2 bases not matched to a gene. The CDR3 runs 14 residues. The CDR3 protein is CATSGGTTYNEQFF. Written as DNA, the CDR3 is TGTGCCACCAGTGGTGGGACTACCTACAATGAGCAGTTCTTC.

The chain employs TRBV25-1 and TRBJ2-3; no definite D call. Per the germline V gene, CDR1 is MGHDK and CDR2 is SYGVNS. The CDR3 totals 12 residues. V gave up 7 bases and J gave up 2 bases, with 7 bases separating them. The CDR3 nucleotides are TGTGCCAGCACCGCCCACACAGATACGCAGTATTTT. It specifies CASTAHTDTQYF. Combining the CDR3 with reference TRBV25-1 and TRBJ2-3 gives the whole variable domain EADIYQTPRYLVIGTGKKITLECSQTMGHDKMYWYQQDPGMELHLIHYSYGVNSTEKGDLSSESTVSRIRTEHFPLTLESARPSHTSQYLCASTAHTDTQYFGPGTRLTVL.

This clonotype has more than one count but fewer than ten. One end of the junction is discordant with germline, which a read error may explain. J is TRBJ2-3 and V is TRBV6-2 or TRBV6-3; the D is unclear. This CDR3 is 14 amino acids long. Germline V gene data show CDR1 as MNHEY and CDR2 as SVGEGT. The CDR3 bases are TGTGCCAGCAGATACTTAGGGTGGGCAGATACGCAGTATTTT. Residues: CASRYLGWADTQYF.

This clonotype was recorded at least ten times. The chain combines TRBV7-3 with TRBJ1-5, with 8 positions matching TRBD1. V lost 5 bases, J lost 7 bases, and 4 bases stayed unmatched. CDR1 is SGHTA, CDR2 FQGTGA, per germline. This CDR3 region has 13 residues. The CDR3 coding sequence is TGTGCCAGCAGCCAGGGGGCTTACCAGCCCCAGCATTTT. Its protein is CASSQGAYQPQHF.

The chain combines TRBV5-1 with TRBJ1-2; a possible D gene is TRBD1 (6 bases). CDR1 and CDR2 (germline): SGHRS, YFSETQ. V lost 2 bases, J lost 1 base, and 9 bases lay in between. The CDR3 has 14 amino acids. CDR3 in DNA: TGCGCCAGCAGCTTTACAGGGCGTAACTATGGCTACACCTTC. It is translated as CASSFTGRNYGYTF.

V gene TRBV7-2 combines with J gene TRBJ1-6, with D possibly TRBD1 on 5 matching bases. Per the germline V gene, CDR1 is SGHTA and CDR2 is FQGNSA. CDR3 size: 12 residues. Trimming left V 5 bases short and J 9 bases short, with 8 bases between. The CDR3 loop reads CASSPGFSPLHF. Here the CDR3 DNA reads TGTGCCAGCAGCCCAGGGTTTTCACCCCTCCACTTT.

The chain is built from TRBV7-9 and TRBJ1-2; no clear D. The CDR3 is 14 residues long. Germline V gene sequence: CDR1 SEHNR, CDR2 FQNEAQ (reference sequence). V was shortened by 1 base and J by 2 bases, with 8 bases between the two germline ends. The DNA for the CDR3 is TGTGCCAGCAGCTTAGGTTCAGAAAACTATGGCTACACCTTC. Amino acid sequence: CASSLGSENYGYTF. Supplemented by reference TRBV7-9 and TRBJ1-2, the full variable domain reads DTGVSQNPRHKITKRGQNVTFRCDPISEHNRLYWYRQTLGQGPEFLTYFQNEAQLEKSRLLSDRFSAERPKGSFSTLEIQRTEQGDSAMYLCASSLGSENYGYTFGSGTRLTVV.

This clonotype has just one count. This chain uses TRBV3-1 with TRBJ1-3; 7 bases line up with TRBD1. The CDR3 runs to 15 residues. V dropped 1 base and J dropped 4; count of bases not matched to a gene: 4. The germline CDR1 and CDR2 sequences are LGHDT and YNNKEL (reference sequence). The CDR3: CASSQGTGGGNTIYF. The CDR3 DNA reads TGTGCCAGCAGCCAAGGGACAGGAGGGGGAAACACCATATATTTT. Full variable domain (outside the CDR3, taken from reference TRBV3-1 and TRBJ1-3): DTAVSQTPKYLVTQMGNDKSIKCEQNLGHDTMYWYKQDSKKFLKIMFSYNNKELIINETVPNRFSPKSPDKAHLNLHINSLELGDSAVYFCASSQGTGGGNTIYFGEGSWLTVV.